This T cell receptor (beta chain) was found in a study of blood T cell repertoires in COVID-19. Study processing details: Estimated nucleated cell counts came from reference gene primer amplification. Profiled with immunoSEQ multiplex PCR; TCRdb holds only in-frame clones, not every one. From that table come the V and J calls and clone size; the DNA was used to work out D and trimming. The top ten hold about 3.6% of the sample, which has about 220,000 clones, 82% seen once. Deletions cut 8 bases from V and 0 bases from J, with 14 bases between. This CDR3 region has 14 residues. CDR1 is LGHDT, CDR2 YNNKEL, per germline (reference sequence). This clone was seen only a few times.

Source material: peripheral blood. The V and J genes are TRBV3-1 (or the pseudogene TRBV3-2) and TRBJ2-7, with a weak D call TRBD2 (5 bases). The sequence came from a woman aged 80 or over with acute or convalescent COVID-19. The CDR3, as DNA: TGTGCCAGCTCCACCGGGGTGGGCTCCTACGAGCAGTACTTC. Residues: CASSTGVGSYEQYF.